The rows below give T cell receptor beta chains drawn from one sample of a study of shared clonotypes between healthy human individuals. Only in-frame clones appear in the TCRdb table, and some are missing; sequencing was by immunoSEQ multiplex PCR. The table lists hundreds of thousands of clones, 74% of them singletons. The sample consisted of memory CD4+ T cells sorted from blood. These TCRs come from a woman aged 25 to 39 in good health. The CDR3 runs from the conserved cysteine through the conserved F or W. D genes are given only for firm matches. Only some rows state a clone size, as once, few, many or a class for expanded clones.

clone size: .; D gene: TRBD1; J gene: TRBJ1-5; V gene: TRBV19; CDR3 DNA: TGTGCCAGTAGAGGACAGGAGTATAGCAATCAGCCCCAGCATTTT; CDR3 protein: CASRGQEYSNQPQHF
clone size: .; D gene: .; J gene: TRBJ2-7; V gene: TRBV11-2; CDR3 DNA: TGTGCCAGCAGCTCGGATAGAGGTCGGGCTTCTGAGCAGTACTTC; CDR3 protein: CASSSDRGRASEQYF
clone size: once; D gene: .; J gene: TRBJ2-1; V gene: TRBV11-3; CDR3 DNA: TGTGCCAGCAGCTTAGCCGGCCCCAACTCCTACAATGAGCAGTTCTTC; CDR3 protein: CASSLAGPNSYNEQFF
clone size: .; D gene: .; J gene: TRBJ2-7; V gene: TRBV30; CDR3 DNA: TGTGCCTGGAGTGTACAGGGACGTTTCGAGCAGTACTTC; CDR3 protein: CAWSVQGRFEQYF
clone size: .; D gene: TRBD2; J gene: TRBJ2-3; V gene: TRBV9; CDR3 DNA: TGTGCCAGCAGCGTTAGCGGGGGCCATACAGATACGCAGTATTTT; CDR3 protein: CASSVSGGHTDTQYF
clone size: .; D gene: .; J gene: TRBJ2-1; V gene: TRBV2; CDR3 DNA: TGTGCCAGCAGTGGGCTTATGGGCAATGAGCAGTTCTTC; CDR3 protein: CASSGLMGNEQFF
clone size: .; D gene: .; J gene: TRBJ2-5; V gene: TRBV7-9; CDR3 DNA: TGTGCCAGCAGCCCGTTACAGGGATGGGAGACCCAGTACTTC; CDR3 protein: CASSPLQGWETQYF
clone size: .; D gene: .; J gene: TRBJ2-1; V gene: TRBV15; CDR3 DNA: TGTGCCACCAGCGCTGACAGGAACGCGGGGAATGAGCAGTTCTTC; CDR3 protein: CATSADRNAGNEQFF
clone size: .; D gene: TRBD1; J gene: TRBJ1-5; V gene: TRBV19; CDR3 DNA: TGTGCCAGTTATGGAGGGGGCAGTGGCAATCAGCCCCAGCATTTT; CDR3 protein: CASYGGGSGNQPQHF
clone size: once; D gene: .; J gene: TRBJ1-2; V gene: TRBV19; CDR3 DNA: TGTGCCAGTAGTATTTTATGGCGAGAATGGGACTACACCTTC; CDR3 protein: CASSILWREWDYTF
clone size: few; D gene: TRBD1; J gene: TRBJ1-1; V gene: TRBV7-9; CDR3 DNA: TGTGCCAGCAGCTTAGGTCAGGGGGCGAGGTTGGACACTGAAGCTTTCTTT; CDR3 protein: CASSLGQGARLDTEAFF
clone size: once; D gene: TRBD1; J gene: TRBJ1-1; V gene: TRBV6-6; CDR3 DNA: TGTGCCAGCAGTACCGGACAGGGTTTTACTGAAGCTTTCTTT; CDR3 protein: CASSTGQGFTEAFF